The present TCR beta chain was sequenced within a study of Graves' ophthalmopathy and Graves' hyperthyroidism. Researchers turned away patients with other autoimmune diseases, uncontrolled infections, pregnancy or lactation. Germline V gene lookup returns CDR1 SGHAT and CDR2 FQNNGV. CDR3 length: 14 residues. V lost 4 bases and J lost 1, with 11 bases in between. The sample holds one count of this clonotype. Its antigen is unidentified. Researchers took RNA transcripts and amplified TCR beta CDR3 regions from them. The library came from an HTBI-primed first-round RT-PCR and a second-round multiplex PCR. TCRdb re-called the multiplex PCR reads through MiXCR, storing one row per CDR3 protein. The data hold 150,000 or so distinct CDR3 sequences, with approximately 40% observed a single time. Study-wide points: This model predicted ophthalmopathy progression (sensitivity 70% to 71%, specificity around 72%).

The V and J genes are TRBV11-2 and TRBJ2-7, with D tentatively TRBD1 (6 bases). This receptor was identified in a man aged 25 to 45 with Graves' ophthalmopathy. Sample: peripheral blood. The CDR3: CASSYGRGSYEQYF. For the CDR3, the DNA is TGTGCCAGCAGCTACGGCAGGGGATCCTACGAGCAGTACTTC.